A single sample is the source of the 23 T cell receptor beta chains below, sequenced in a study of breast tumors, draining lymph nodes, adjacent tissues (dated by TCRdb to the mid-2010s). The library was made by multiplex PCR. Data came from an Illumina HiSeq 2000. TCRdb's own reprocessing of the public reads used fastp at Q25 and MiXCR and kept productive beta chains. When rows share a CDR3 protein, they turn into one entry using the most common DNA and genes. The sample table lists around 170,000 distinct CDR3 sequences, roughly a third of them with a count of one. The top ten constitute 4.3% of the sample. The axillary draining lymph nodes of breast cancer patients were the source of the lymph node samples. The sample consisted of axillary lymph node tissue. All receptors come from a female donor with breast cancer. Some clones in this sample may be carry-over from other donors' samples.

This clonotype was counted at least ten times. This chain links TRBV9 with TRBJ1-2; possibly TRBD1 for D (5 bases). Per germline, CDR1 SGDLS and CDR2 YYNGEE. The CDR3 runs 15 residues. V was clipped by 4 bases and J by 2 bases, with 15 bases between them. CDR3 bases: TGTGCCAGCAGCTCTGTGTCGGGGGGAAACTATGGCTACACCTTC. This gives the protein CASSSVSGGNYGYTF.

The chain employs TRBV2 and TRBJ1-2; D gene unclear. V lost 7 bases and J lost 10, with 10 bases in between. CDR3 length: 10 amino acids. Germline lookup yields CDR1 SNHLY and CDR2 FYNNEI. The CDR3 loop reads CASKLEAYTF. DNA for the CDR3: TGTGCCAGCAAACTAGAAGCCTACACCTTC.

This clonotype was picked up many times. This sequence joins TRBV5-1 and TRBJ2-3, with 14 bases matching TRBD2. The junction had 6 bases not matched to a gene; V was cut back by 3 bases and J by 3 bases. CDR3 size: 17 residues. Germline CDR1 and CDR2: SGHRS and YFSETQ. CDR3 residues: CASSSGLAGGMTDTQYF. The DNA of the CDR3 is TGCGCCAGCAGCTCCGGACTAGCGGGGGGTATGACAGATACGCAGTATTTT.

This clonotype has more than one count but fewer than ten. The V and J genes are TRBV15 and TRBJ1-1; D unresolved. Between the trimmed V and J ends, which lost 6 bases and 5 bases, there was a span of 7 bases. This CDR3 region has 11 residues. Germline CDR1 and CDR2: LNHNV and YYDKDF (reference sequence). The CDR3 loop is CATRMRTEAFF. The CDR3 nucleotides are TGTGCCACCAGGATGAGAACTGAAGCTTTCTTT.

The chain uses TRBV7-1 and TRBJ2-3; 9 bases agree with TRBD2. TRBV7-1 is an open reading frame whose function is uncertain. Unmatched junction bases numbered 10, after V lost 3 bases and J lost 6 bases. The CDR3 has 16 amino acids. The CDR3 here is CASSSHGGRGGDTQYF. Here the CDR3 DNA reads TGTGCCAGCAGCTCCCACGGCGGGAGGGGGGGGGATACGCAGTATTTT.

This clonotype was recorded at least ten times. V gene TRBV20-1 combines with J gene TRBJ2-3; 12 bases are shared with TRBD2. Unmatched junction bases numbered 9, after V lost 1 base and J lost 4 bases. The CDR3 runs to 17 residues. The V gene's germline CDR1 is DFQATT and CDR2 SNEGSKA (reference sequence). This chain's CDR3 is CSARVLTSGGAADTQYF. In nucleotides, the CDR3 is TGCAGTGCTAGAGTACTGACTAGCGGGGGAGCCGCAGATACGCAGTATTTT.

This rearrangement joins TRBV4-2 to TRBJ1-4; no reliable D call. The V gene lost 5 bases and the J gene lost 0 bases, with 7 bases spanning the gap. CDR1 and CDR2 (germline): LGHNA, YNFKEQ. The CDR3 has 14 amino acids. This CDR3 is CASSTLSTNEKLFF. The CDR3 DNA reads TGTGCCAGCAGCACTTTATCAACTAATGAAAAACTGTTTTTT.

This clonotype has ten or more counts. The chain is built from TRBV19 and TRBJ1-4; unclear D gene. Trimming left V 7 bases short and J 6 bases short, with 9 bases between. The CDR3 has 12 amino acids. CDR1 is LNHDA, CDR2 SQIVND, per germline (reference sequence). For the CDR3, the DNA is TGTGCCAGTATCGGGTGGGATGAAAAACTGTTTTTT. It codes for CASIGWDEKLFF.

As regards this clonotype: A read error may be the cause here, since a much bigger clone is one base away. The V gene is TRBV5-6, the J gene TRBJ2-1, with D uncertain. The CDR3 loop spans 14 amino acids. Germline V gene lookup returns CDR1 SGHDT and CDR2 YYEEEE. CDR3 sequence: CASSFEENSNEQLF. In DNA form, the CDR3 reads TGTGCCAGCAGCTTTGAGGAGAACTCCAATGAGCAGCTCTTC.

The table lists this clonotype with a few counts. Being one base from a much bigger clone, this may be a read error. V and J are TRBV20-1 and TRBJ2-7, with 7 bases identical to TRBD1. The CDR3 spans 13 residues. From germline, CDR1 is DFQATT and CDR2 SNEGSKA (reference sequence). Here the CDR3 DNA reads TGCAGTGCTAGCCGGACAGGCCGCTACGCGCAGTACTTC. Amino acid sequence: CSASRTGRYAQYF.

This clonotype occurred a few times. In this CDR3 the conserved last residue, phenylalanine or tryptophan, is missing, so a read error is likely. The limits of the CDR3 on the DNA are not certain, so only TCRdb's listed CDR3 is given. This rearrangement joins TRBV12-3 or TRBV12-4 to TRBJ2-6. Inclusive of both ends, the CDR3 amounts to 8 amino acids. This chain's CDR3 is CASSQLTS.

This clonotype was counted ten times or more. The chain couples TRBV7-3 to TRBJ2-3; D not certain. Trimming cost V 3 bases and J 5 bases, with 15 bases left between them. The germline V gene encodes CDR1 SGHTA and CDR2 FQGTGA. CDR3 length: 15 residues. The CDR3 DNA reads as TGTGCCAGCAGCTTCGGCCAGAGTCCCAGAGATACGCAGTATTTT. Amino acid sequence: CASSFGQSPRDTQYF.

There are many counts of this clonotype. DNA for the CDR3: TGTGCCAGCAGTCACCGCTCTGGGGGCGGTGGGGCCAACGTCCTGACTTTC. It yields the protein CASSHRSGGGGANVLTF. The chain uses TRBV6-4 and TRBJ2-6, with a possible D match to TRBD1 (6 bases). The CDR3 is 17 residues long. Germline CDR1 and CDR2: MRHNA and SNTAGT. V dropped 5 bases and J dropped 3 bases, with 17 bases sitting between them.

The chain is built from TRBV6-2 or TRBV6-3 and TRBJ2-1, with 9 bases fitting TRBD2. The junction had 1 base not matched to a gene; V was cut back by 2 bases and J by 2 bases. The CDR3 has 15 residues. Germline loops: CDR1 MNHEY, CDR2 SVGEGT. CDR3 protein: CASSYGTSPYNEQFF. Here the CDR3 DNA reads TGTGCCAGCAGTTACGGGACTAGCCCCTACAATGAGCAGTTCTTC.

Turning to this clonotype: This sequence may be a read error, since a much larger clone differs from it by one base. The V gene is TRBV12-3 or TRBV12-4, the J gene TRBJ2-7; D may match TRBD1 or TRBD2 (5 bases each). The CDR3 sequence is 14 residues long. The DNA of the CDR3 is TGTGCCAGCAGCTTGACCGAGGGGCTCAACGAGCGGTACTTC. Encoded protein: CASSLTEGLNERYF.

This clonotype was found many times. The chain joins TRBV7-2 to TRBJ2-1; tentatively, D is TRBD2 (5 bases). From germline, CDR1 is SGHTA and CDR2 FQGNSA. CDR3 length: 14 amino acids. The V end was cut by 2 bases, the J end by 9 bases, with 14 bases between. CDR3 amino acids: CASSLLTSRGEQFF. In DNA form, the CDR3 reads TGTGCCAGCAGCTTACTAACTAGTCGTGGTGAGCAGTTCTTC.

As DNA, the CDR3 is TGTGCCAGCTCACCTGGACAGGTCGCCGGAAACACCATATATTTT. It codes for CASSPGQVAGNTIYF. This chain links TRBV18 with TRBJ1-3; 7 nucleotides agree with TRBD1. The J segment lost 4 bases and the V segment lost 3 bases, leaving 6 bases of the junction unmatched. Germline CDR1 reads KGHSH; CDR2 reads LQKENI. CDR3 length equals 15 residues.

This chain uses TRBV24-1 with TRBJ1-2, with D possibly TRBD1 on 5 matching bases. The CDR3 consists of 13 residues. V was clipped by 6 bases and J by 4 bases, with 11 bases between them. Germline assignment: CDR1 KGHDR and CDR2 SFDVKD. CDR3: CATSTTGVYGYTF. CDR3 DNA sequence: TGTGCCACCAGTACGACGGGGGTCTATGGCTACACCTTC.

The chain carries TRBV10-3 and TRBJ2-2; no clear D. Trimming removed 0 bases from V and 2 bases from J, with 13 bases in between. CDR1 is ENHRY, CDR2 SYGVKD, per germline. The CDR3 runs 17 residues. CDR3 sequence: CAISESYSSGNTGELFF. In nucleotides, the CDR3 is TGTGCCATCAGTGAGTCGTACAGCTCTGGAAACACCGGGGAGCTGTTTTTT.

The chain joins TRBV29-1 to TRBJ2-1; 11 bases are a match to TRBD1. Germline CDR1 SQVTM, CDR2 ANQGSEA. The CDR3 covers 13 residues. The CDR3: CSLGGTGGNEQFF. CDR3 sequence (DNA): TGCAGTTTAGGCGGGACAGGGGGCAATGAGCAGTTCTTC.

Regarding this clonotype: Given a much more abundant clone one base away, this may be a read error. In this CDR3 the conserved last residue, phenylalanine or tryptophan, is missing, so a read error is likely. The V gene is TRBV11-3, the J gene TRBJ2-7; unclear D gene. V was pared by 1 base and J by 2 bases, with 6 bases between. The length of the CDR3 is 13 residues. Germline V CDR1 and CDR2: SGHNT, YENEEA. CDR3 bases: TGTGCCAGCAGCTTAGCCAGCCCCTACGAGCAGTACCTC. This codes for CASSLASPYEQYL.

This clonotype was seen ten or more times. This rearrangement joins TRBV18 to TRBJ2-5; D is unresolved. This CDR3 spans 12 amino acids. Trimming shortened V by 3 bases and J by 4 bases, and 6 bases separated the two germline ends. CDR1 KGHSH and CDR2 LQKENI come from the germline V gene. The CDR3 DNA reads as TGTGCCAGCTCACCGCCCACAGAGACCCAGTACTTC. Its protein is CASSPPTETQYF.

The table lists this clonotype with many counts. The rearrangement joins TRBV7-3 to TRBJ2-5; D might be TRBD1 (6 bases). The CDR3 sequence is 15 residues long. Trimming stripped 5 bases from V and 2 bases from J, with 15 bases between. Germline loops: CDR1 SGHTA, CDR2 FQGTGA. The CDR3 spells CASSQTGSRQETQYF. DNA of the CDR3: TGTGCCAGCAGCCAAACAGGGAGTCGTCAAGAGACCCAGTACTTC.